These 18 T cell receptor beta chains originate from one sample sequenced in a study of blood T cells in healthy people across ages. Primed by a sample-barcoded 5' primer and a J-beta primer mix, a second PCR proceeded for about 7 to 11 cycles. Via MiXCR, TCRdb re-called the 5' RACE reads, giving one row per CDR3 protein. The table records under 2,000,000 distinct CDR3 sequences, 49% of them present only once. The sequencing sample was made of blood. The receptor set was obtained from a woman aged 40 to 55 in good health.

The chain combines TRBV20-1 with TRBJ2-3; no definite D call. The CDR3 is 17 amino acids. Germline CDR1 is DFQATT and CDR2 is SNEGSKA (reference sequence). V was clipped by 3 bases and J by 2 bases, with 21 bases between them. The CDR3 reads CSASLEVRAFTTDTQYF. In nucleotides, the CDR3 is TGCAGTGCTAGTCTCGAGGTCCGGGCCTTTACCACAGATACGCAGTATTTT.

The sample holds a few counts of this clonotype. CDR3 nucleotide sequence: TGCAGCGTTGAGTCGGACACAAACTCCTACAATGAGCAGTTCTTC. Translating gives CSVESDTNSYNEQFF. The chain uses TRBV29-1 and TRBJ2-1; D may be TRBD1 (5 bases). Germline V gene lookup returns CDR1 SQVTM and CDR2 ANQGSEA. Trimming removed 3 bases from V and 0 bases from J, with 12 bases in between. The length of the CDR3 is 15 residues.

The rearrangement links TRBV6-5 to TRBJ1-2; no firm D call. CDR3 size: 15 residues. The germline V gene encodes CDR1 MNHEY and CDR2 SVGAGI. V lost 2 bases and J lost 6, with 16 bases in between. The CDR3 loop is CASSYRGVGSNGYTF. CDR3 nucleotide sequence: TGTGCCAGCAGTTACCGCGGTGTGGGGTCCAATGGCTACACCTTC.

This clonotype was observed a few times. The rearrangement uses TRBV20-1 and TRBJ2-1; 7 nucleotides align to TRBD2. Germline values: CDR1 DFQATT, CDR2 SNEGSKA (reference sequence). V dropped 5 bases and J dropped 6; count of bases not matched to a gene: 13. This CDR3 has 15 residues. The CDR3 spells CSAPSLGLVGNEQFF. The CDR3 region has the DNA TGCAGTGCTCCCTCCCTCGGACTAGTAGGCAATGAGCAGTTCTTC.

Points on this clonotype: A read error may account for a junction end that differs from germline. In nucleotides, the CDR3 is TGTACCACCAGCAGAGGGAGTAACTATGGCTACACCTTC. Encoded protein: CTTSRGSNYGYTF. The genes are TRBV15 and TRBJ1-2; D is unresolved. Germline V gives CDR1 LNHNV, CDR2 YYDKDF (reference sequence). The CDR3 consists of 13 residues.

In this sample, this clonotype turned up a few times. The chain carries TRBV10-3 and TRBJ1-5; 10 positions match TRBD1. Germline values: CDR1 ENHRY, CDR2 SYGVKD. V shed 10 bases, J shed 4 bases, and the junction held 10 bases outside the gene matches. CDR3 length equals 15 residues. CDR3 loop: CATRDRGQGNQPQHF. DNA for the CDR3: TGTGCCACCCGGGACAGGGGCCAGGGAAATCAGCCCCAGCATTTT.

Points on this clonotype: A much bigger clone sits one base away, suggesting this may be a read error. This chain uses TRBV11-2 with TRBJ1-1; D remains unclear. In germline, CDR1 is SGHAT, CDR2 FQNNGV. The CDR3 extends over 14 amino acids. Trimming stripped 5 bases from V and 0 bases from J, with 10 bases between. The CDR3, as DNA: TGTGCCAGCAGCGTACAGATTATGAACACTGAAGCTTTCTTT. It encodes CASSVQIMNTEAFF.

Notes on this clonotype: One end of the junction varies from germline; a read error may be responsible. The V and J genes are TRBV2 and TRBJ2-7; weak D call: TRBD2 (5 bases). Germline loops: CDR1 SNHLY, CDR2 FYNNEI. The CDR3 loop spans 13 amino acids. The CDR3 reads CAGSDEGKNEQYF. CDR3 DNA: TGTGCCGGCAGTGATGAGGGTAAGAACGAGCAGTACTTC.

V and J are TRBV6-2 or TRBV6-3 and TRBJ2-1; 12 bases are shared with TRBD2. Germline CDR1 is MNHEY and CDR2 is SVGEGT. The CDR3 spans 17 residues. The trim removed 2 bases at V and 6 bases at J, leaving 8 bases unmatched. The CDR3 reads CASSYTSGGLGINEQFF. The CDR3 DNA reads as TGTGCCAGCAGTTACACTAGCGGGGGGCTAGGCATCAATGAGCAGTTCTTC.

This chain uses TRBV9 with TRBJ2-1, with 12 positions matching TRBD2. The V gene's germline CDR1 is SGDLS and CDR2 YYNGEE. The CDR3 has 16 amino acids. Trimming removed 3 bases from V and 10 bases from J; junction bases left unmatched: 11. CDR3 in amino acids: CASSAYSSGGVGEQFF. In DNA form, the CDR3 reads TGTGCCAGCAGCGCCTACTCTAGCGGGGGGGTAGGGGAGCAGTTCTTC.

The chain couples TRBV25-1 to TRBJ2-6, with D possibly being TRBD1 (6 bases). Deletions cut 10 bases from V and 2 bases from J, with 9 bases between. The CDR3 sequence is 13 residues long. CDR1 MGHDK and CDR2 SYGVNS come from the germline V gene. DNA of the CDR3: TGTGCCACACAGGGCCCTGGGGCCAACGTCCTGACTTTC. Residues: CATQGPGANVLTF.

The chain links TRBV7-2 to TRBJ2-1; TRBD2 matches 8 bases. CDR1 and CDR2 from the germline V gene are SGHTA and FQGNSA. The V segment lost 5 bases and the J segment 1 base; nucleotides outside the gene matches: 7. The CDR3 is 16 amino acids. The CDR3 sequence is CASSPGSGGSYNEQFF. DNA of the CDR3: TGTGCCAGCAGCCCGGGAAGCGGGGGATCCTACAATGAGCAGTTCTTC.

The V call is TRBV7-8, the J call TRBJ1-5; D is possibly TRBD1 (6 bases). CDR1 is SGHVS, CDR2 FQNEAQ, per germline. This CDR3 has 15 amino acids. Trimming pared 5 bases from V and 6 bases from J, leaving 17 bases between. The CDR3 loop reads CASSQWGGVGQPQHF. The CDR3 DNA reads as TGTGCCAGCAGCCAATGGGGGGGCGTAGGTCAGCCCCAGCATTTT.

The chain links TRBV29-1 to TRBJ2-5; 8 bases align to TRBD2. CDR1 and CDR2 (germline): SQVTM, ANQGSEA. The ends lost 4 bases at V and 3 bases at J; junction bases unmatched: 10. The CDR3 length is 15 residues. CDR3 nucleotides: TGCAGCGTTGGCGGGGGGCGGGGGGCCAAAGAGACCCAGTACTTC. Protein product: CSVGGGRGAKETQYF. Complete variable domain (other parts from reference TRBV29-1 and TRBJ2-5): SAVISQKPSRDICQRGTSLTIQCQVDSQVTMMFWYRQQPGQSLTLIATANQGSEATYESGFVIDKFPISRPNLTFSTLTVSNMSPEDSSIYLCSVGGGRGAKETQYFGPGTRLLVL.

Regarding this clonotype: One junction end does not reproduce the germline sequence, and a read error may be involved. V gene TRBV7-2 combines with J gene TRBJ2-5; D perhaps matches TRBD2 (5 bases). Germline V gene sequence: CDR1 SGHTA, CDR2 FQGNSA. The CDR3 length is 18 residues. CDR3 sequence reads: CASSLVGGRQIAPETQYF. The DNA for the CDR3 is TGTGCTAGCAGCTTAGTTGGTGGGAGACAAATCGCACCAGAGACCCAGTACTTC.

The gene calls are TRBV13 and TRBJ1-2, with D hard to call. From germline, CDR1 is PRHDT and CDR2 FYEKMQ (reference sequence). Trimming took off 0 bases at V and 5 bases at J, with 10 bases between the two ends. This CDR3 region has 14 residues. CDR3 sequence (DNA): TGTGCCAGCAGCTTAGGGTCCGCACGGTATGGCTACACCTTC. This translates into CASSLGSARYGYTF.

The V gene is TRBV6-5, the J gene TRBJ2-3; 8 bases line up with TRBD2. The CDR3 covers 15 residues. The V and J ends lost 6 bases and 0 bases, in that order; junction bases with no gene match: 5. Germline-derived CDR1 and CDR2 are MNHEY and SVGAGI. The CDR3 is CASRILAESTDTQYF. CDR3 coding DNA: TGTGCCAGCAGAATACTAGCGGAGAGCACAGATACGCAGTATTTT.

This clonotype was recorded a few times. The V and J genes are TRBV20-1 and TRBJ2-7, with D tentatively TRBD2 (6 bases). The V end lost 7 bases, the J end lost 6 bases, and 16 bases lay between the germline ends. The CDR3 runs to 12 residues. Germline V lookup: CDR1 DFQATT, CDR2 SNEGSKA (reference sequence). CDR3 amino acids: CSVRAGNREQYF. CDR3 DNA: TGCAGTGTGCGGGCGGGGAATCGCGAGCAGTACTTC.